This TCR beta chain came from a study of early T cells in non-severe SARS-CoV-2 infection. In its sample, this clonotype was seen many times. One entry per CDR3 protein results from TCRdb running MiXCR on the 5' RACE reads. The repertoire holds tens of thousands of distinct CDR3 sequences, with approximately 12% as singletons. The sequence came from an adult who was a healthcare worker with PCR-confirmed SARS-CoV-2 infection or an uninfected control (not recorded which). The sequencing sample was made of whole blood.

CDR3 loop: CASSRTSGSYEQYF. CDR3 sequence (DNA): TGTGCCAGCAGCCGGACTAGCGGGTCCTACGAGCAGTACTTC. The chain employs TRBV7-9 and TRBJ2-7; TRBD2 matches at 11 bases. After removal of 5 bases from V and 1 base from J, the junction contained 1 base not matched to a gene. This CDR3 comprises 14 residues. CDR1 is SEHNR and CDR2 is FQNEAQ in the germline V gene (reference sequence).